Sequencing of this TCR beta chain was carried out in a study of CXCR3-negative and CXCR3-positive naive CD8 T cells. A word on this clonotype: Its antigen is still unknown.

UMI-labeled 5' RACE yielded the TRB cDNA libraries. TCRdb reanalyzed the 5' RACE reads and collapses them to one entry per CDR3 protein, without DNA. The table for this sample gives about 50,000 distinct CDR3 sequences. Germline values: CDR1 SNHLY, CDR2 FYNNEI. The CDR3 sequence is 15 residues long. Overall study findings and caveats: TRB CDR3 hydrophobicity was greater in CXCR3-positive naive cells than in CXCR3-negative naive cells.

This receptor was obtained from a human donor in good health. Some clones in this sample may be carry-over from other donors' samples. V usage is TRBV2 and J usage is TRBJ2-7; TCRdb's assignment of TRBD1 cannot be checked, as there is no DNA. The sample consisted of naive CXCR3+ CD8+ T cells from blood. Subset defined: CD45RO-CCR7+CD27+CD95- naive CD8+ T cells expressing CXCR3 (TNR3+). The CDR3 sequence is CASSESTGTTYEQYF.